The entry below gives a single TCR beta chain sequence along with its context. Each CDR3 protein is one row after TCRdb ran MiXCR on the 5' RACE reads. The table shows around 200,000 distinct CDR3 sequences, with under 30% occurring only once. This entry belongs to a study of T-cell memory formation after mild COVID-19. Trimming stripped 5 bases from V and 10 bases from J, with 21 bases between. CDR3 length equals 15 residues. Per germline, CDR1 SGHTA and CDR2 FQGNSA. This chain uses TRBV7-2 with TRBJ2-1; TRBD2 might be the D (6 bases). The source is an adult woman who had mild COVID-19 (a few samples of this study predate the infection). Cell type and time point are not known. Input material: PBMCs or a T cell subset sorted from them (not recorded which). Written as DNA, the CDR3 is TGTGCCAGCAGCCCTCGACGGCTCGGAGGGGACGAGCAGTTCTTC. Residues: CASSPRRLGGDEQFF.